This T cell receptor beta chain came from a study of response to subunit inactivated influenza vaccine. Worth noting for this clonotype: Antigen specificity is unknown.

Study results and limitations: Authors suggested that a seasonal influenza vaccination recruits few new T cells each time.

TCRdb called the RT-PCR reads again in MiXCR, with one record for every CDR3 protein. The sample has some 600,000 distinct CDR3 sequences, 11% to 15% seen once; the top ten hold 6% to 9.5%. Germline CDR1 is MNHEY and CDR2 is SVGEGT. The CDR3 is made up of 14 amino acids. Trimming removed 3 bases from V and 2 bases from J, with 10 bases in between. The clonotype comes from a man between 50 and 59 years old who received an inactivated influenza vaccine. The chain is built from TRBV6-2 or TRBV6-3 and TRBJ2-5; D gene uncertain. The sequencing used PBMCs from blood, collected 14 to 15 days before vaccination. The CDR3 DNA sequence: TGTGCCAGCAGTTATTTAAGCGTGCAAGAGACCCAGTACTTC. Protein sequence: CASSYLSVQETQYF.